This is a list of T cell receptor beta chains from one sample in a study of healthy donors' naive CD4 and CD8 T cells. TCRdb fed the reads into MiXCR, producing one record per CDR3 protein. The sample carries about 180,000 distinct CDR3 sequences, 65% to 75% recorded once. Material for sequencing was naive CD4+ and CD8+ T cells sorted from blood, pooled from several donors. The source of these receptors is a pool of human donors in good health; the sample pools cells from several healthy donors. Both conserved end residues are part of each CDR3. Fields, in order: clone size, J gene, D gene, V gene, CDR3 DNA, CDR3 protein. A D gene is named only where the DNA matches it firmly. The size field is filled for only some rows; it gives once, few, many or a size class.

abundance: few
j_gene: TRBJ1-5
d_gene: -
v_gene: TRBV13
CDR3nt: TGTGCCAGCAGCTGGGAAGGAGATCAGCCCCAGCATTTT
CDR3aa: CASSWEGDQPQHF

abundance: -
j_gene: TRBJ2-1
d_gene: -
v_gene: TRBV15
CDR3nt: TGTGCCACCAGCACAAACCGGGACTTAACCTACAATGAGCAGTTCTTC
CDR3aa: CATSTNRDLTYNEQFF

abundance: -
j_gene: TRBJ2-7
d_gene: -
v_gene: TRBV7-8
CDR3nt: TGTGCCAGCAGCTTAGACCGGACTGTGAGCTCCTACGAGCAGTACTTC
CDR3aa: CASSLDRTVSSYEQYF

abundance: -
j_gene: TRBJ2-1
d_gene: TRBD1
v_gene: TRBV5-1
CDR3nt: TGCGCCAGCAGCCTAAATGGTGGGACAGGGAGTATCGATGAGCAGTTCTTC
CDR3aa: CASSLNGGTGSIDEQFF

abundance: -
j_gene: TRBJ1-4
d_gene: TRBD1
v_gene: TRBV2
CDR3nt: TGTGCCAGCAGTCATTTGACAGGGTTCGAGGCTAATGAAAAACTGTTTTTT
CDR3aa: CASSHLTGFEANEKLFF

abundance: -
j_gene: TRBJ2-5
d_gene: -
v_gene: TRBV6-5
CDR3nt: TGTGCCAGCAGTTACGTGGCGGGGGAGACCCAGTACTTC
CDR3aa: CASSYVAGETQYF

abundance: -
j_gene: TRBJ1-1
d_gene: -
v_gene: TRBV29-1
CDR3nt: TGCAGCGTTGAGAGGCCTAGGGGAACTGAAGCTTTCTTT
CDR3aa: CSVERPRGTEAFF

abundance: -
j_gene: TRBJ2-1
d_gene: TRBD1
v_gene: TRBV10-3
CDR3nt: TGTGCCACTGGACAGGGGGCCGGTAATAATGAGCAGTTCTTC
CDR3aa: CATGQGAGNNEQFF

abundance: -
j_gene: TRBJ1-1
d_gene: -
v_gene: TRBV6-5
CDR3nt: TGTGCCAGCAGTCCCGGGGCAGTCTCGCGCACTGAAGCTTTCTTT
CDR3aa: CASSPGAVSRTEAFF

abundance: -
j_gene: TRBJ1-1
d_gene: -
v_gene: TRBV27
CDR3nt: TGTGCCAGCAGCGTAGGGCTGAACACTGAAGCTTTCTTT
CDR3aa: CASSVGLNTEAFF

abundance: -
j_gene: TRBJ1-2
d_gene: -
v_gene: TRBV11-1
CDR3nt: TGTGCCAGCAGCGCCCGGGACTCAAACTATGGCTACACCTTC
CDR3aa: CASSARDSNYGYTF

abundance: few
j_gene: TRBJ2-3
d_gene: TRBD1
v_gene: TRBV6-5
CDR3nt: TGTGCCAGCAGGTCCAGGGGGACCACAGATACGCAGTATTTT
CDR3aa: CASRSRGTTDTQYF

abundance: few
j_gene: TRBJ2-1
d_gene: TRBD2
v_gene: TRBV24-1
CDR3nt: TGTGCCACCAGTGATCCAGCGGGAGCATCCTACAATGAGCAGTTCTTC
CDR3aa: CATSDPAGASYNEQFF

abundance: once
j_gene: TRBJ2-7
d_gene: -
v_gene: TRBV5-1
CDR3nt: TGCGCCAGCTGCCATGACTATTCCTACGAGCAGTACTTC
CDR3aa: CASCHDYSYEQYF

abundance: -
j_gene: TRBJ1-1
d_gene: -
v_gene: TRBV29-1
CDR3nt: TGCAGCGTTGTGGTCACCCGGGACACTGAAGCTTTCTTT
CDR3aa: CSVVVTRDTEAFF

abundance: -
j_gene: TRBJ2-1
d_gene: TRBD2
v_gene: TRBV30
CDR3nt: TGTGCCTGGAACGCTCCGGGACTAGACGACAATGAGCAGTTCTTC
CDR3aa: CAWNAPGLDDNEQFF

abundance: -
j_gene: TRBJ2-1
d_gene: -
v_gene: TRBV6-5
CDR3nt: TGTGCCAGCAGTCCCGACCGGGCCTCGTTAAATGAGCAGTTCTTC
CDR3aa: CASSPDRASLNEQFF

abundance: -
j_gene: TRBJ1-4
d_gene: TRBD1
v_gene: TRBV12-3/TRBV12-4
CDR3nt: TGTGCCAGCAGTACCTCGGACAGGGGGAAAGAAAAACTGTTTTTT
CDR3aa: CASSTSDRGKEKLFF

abundance: -
j_gene: TRBJ2-2
d_gene: TRBD1
v_gene: TRBV5-6
CDR3nt: TGTGCCAGCAGCTTGAACAGGGGCCTCCTTGGCACCGGGGAGCTGTTTTTT
CDR3aa: CASSLNRGLLGTGELFF

abundance: once
j_gene: TRBJ1-2
d_gene: -
v_gene: TRBV20-1
CDR3nt: TGCAGTGCTAATCCAGGGCCTCTCTATGGCTACACCTTC
CDR3aa: CSANPGPLYGYTF

abundance: -
j_gene: TRBJ2-7
d_gene: -
v_gene: TRBV4-3
CDR3nt: TGCGCCAGCAGCCAAGTTAAGGGGTCTTTCCACGAGCAGTACTTC
CDR3aa: CASSQVKGSFHEQYF

abundance: -
j_gene: TRBJ1-1
d_gene: -
v_gene: TRBV29-1
CDR3nt: TGCAGCGTTGACTGGACGCCTGAAGCTTTCTTT
CDR3aa: CSVDWTPEAFF

abundance: once
j_gene: TRBJ1-2
d_gene: -
v_gene: TRBV29-1
CDR3nt: TGCAGCGTCCGGACGTTAGAAGGCTATGGCTACACCTTC
CDR3aa: CSVRTLEGYGYTF

abundance: few
j_gene: TRBJ1-3
d_gene: -
v_gene: TRBV5-4
CDR3nt: TGTGCCAGCAGCTTGGCTGGAAACACCATATATTTT
CDR3aa: CASSLAGNTIYF

abundance: -
j_gene: TRBJ1-2
d_gene: TRBD1
v_gene: TRBV15
CDR3nt: TGTGCCACCAGCAGCGATACAGGGGAGAAGATATGCACCTTC
CDR3aa: CATSSDTGEKICTF

abundance: -
j_gene: TRBJ2-1
d_gene: -
v_gene: TRBV20-1
CDR3nt: TGCAGTGCTAGGGGGATGGTGGTTCGCGCTGAGCAGTTCTTC
CDR3aa: CSARGMVVRAEQFF

abundance: -
j_gene: TRBJ1-6
d_gene: TRBD1
v_gene: TRBV27
CDR3nt: TGTGCCAGCAGTTATGACAGGGAGGCTGAATATTCACCCCTCCACTTT
CDR3aa: CASSYDREAEYSPLHF

abundance: -
j_gene: TRBJ2-7
d_gene: -
v_gene: TRBV5-6
CDR3nt: TGTGCCAGCAGCTTGGGAGACGGACAACCCTACGAGCAGTACTTC
CDR3aa: CASSLGDGQPYEQYF

abundance: -
j_gene: TRBJ1-3
d_gene: -
v_gene: TRBV6-5
CDR3nt: TGTGCCAGCAGTTACTCTACTGATGGAAGCACCATATATTTT
CDR3aa: CASSYSTDGSTIYF

abundance: -
j_gene: TRBJ2-1
d_gene: TRBD2
v_gene: TRBV6-5
CDR3nt: TGTGCCAGCAGTTACTCTCTAGCGGGTGGCGACAATGAGCAGTTCTTC
CDR3aa: CASSYSLAGGDNEQFF

abundance: -
j_gene: TRBJ2-7
d_gene: TRBD2
v_gene: TRBV18
CDR3nt: TGTGCCAGCTCACCACGGGGGACTAGCGGGAACCGCCACGAGCAGTACTTC
CDR3aa: CASSPRGTSGNRHEQYF

abundance: -
j_gene: TRBJ2-7
d_gene: -
v_gene: TRBV27
CDR3nt: TGTGCCAGCAGTTCCCGACAGGATCACTCCTACGAGCAGTACTTC
CDR3aa: CASSSRQDHSYEQYF

abundance: -
j_gene: TRBJ2-5
d_gene: -
v_gene: TRBV2
CDR3nt: TGTGCCAGCAGTGTCGTTCAAGAGACCCAGTACTTC
CDR3aa: CASSVVQETQYF

abundance: -
j_gene: TRBJ2-7
d_gene: TRBD1
v_gene: TRBV19
CDR3nt: TGTGCCAGTAGGGCCGGGACAGCTTCCTACGAGCAGTACTTC
CDR3aa: CASRAGTASYEQYF

abundance: -
j_gene: TRBJ1-2
d_gene: -
v_gene: TRBV6-1
CDR3nt: TGTGCCAGCAGTGTCGATTACTACTATGGCTACACCTTC
CDR3aa: CASSVDYYYGYTF

abundance: -
j_gene: TRBJ1-6
d_gene: -
v_gene: TRBV6-2/TRBV6-3
CDR3nt: TGTGCCAGCAGTCGGACCGAGGTGACCTATAATTCACCCCTCCACTTT
CDR3aa: CASSRTEVTYNSPLHF

abundance: once
j_gene: TRBJ1-1
d_gene: TRBD1
v_gene: TRBV5-6
CDR3nt: TGTGCCAGCAGCTACAGGACAGGGTACATCACTGAAGCTTTCTTT
CDR3aa: CASSYRTGYITEAFF

abundance: few
j_gene: TRBJ2-7
d_gene: -
v_gene: TRBV27
CDR3nt: TGTGCCAGCAGTCGTCTCAGGGGCAGCAACGAGCAGTACTTC
CDR3aa: CASSRLRGSNEQYF

abundance: -
j_gene: TRBJ2-1
d_gene: -
v_gene: TRBV19
CDR3nt: TGTGCCAGTAAACAGGGTGTGGGTGAGCAGTTCTTC
CDR3aa: CASKQGVGEQFF

abundance: once
j_gene: TRBJ2-3
d_gene: -
v_gene: TRBV15
CDR3nt: TGTGCCACCAGCAGAGATTCTCGGGCCTATCCTAGCACAGATACGCAGTATTTT
CDR3aa: CATSRDSRAYPSTDTQYF

abundance: -
j_gene: TRBJ2-7
d_gene: -
v_gene: TRBV14
CDR3nt: TGTGCCAGCAGCCCGGCCCCGGGTTCCGAGCAGTACTTC
CDR3aa: CASSPAPGSEQYF

abundance: -
j_gene: TRBJ2-2
d_gene: -
v_gene: TRBV29-1
CDR3nt: TGCAGCGTTGAGCGCCCCGGGATGAACACCGGGGAGCTGTTTTTT
CDR3aa: CSVERPGMNTGELFF

abundance: few
j_gene: TRBJ1-2
d_gene: -
v_gene: TRBV29-1
CDR3nt: TGCAGCGTCCTTTACTATGGCTACACCTTC
CDR3aa: CSVLYYGYTF

abundance: -
j_gene: TRBJ2-1
d_gene: TRBD2
v_gene: TRBV29-1
CDR3nt: TGCAGCCTGGCCGGGACTAGCGGGACGTATGAGCAGTTCTTC
CDR3aa: CSLAGTSGTYEQFF

abundance: -
j_gene: TRBJ2-1
d_gene: -
v_gene: TRBV18
CDR3nt: TGTGCCAGCTCACCACCCCCTAACAGTAATGAGCAGTTCTTC
CDR3aa: CASSPPPNSNEQFF

abundance: -
j_gene: TRBJ1-1
d_gene: -
v_gene: TRBV29-1
CDR3nt: TGCAGCGTTGAAGATGCGGGGGACACTGAAGCTTTCTTT
CDR3aa: CSVEDAGDTEAFF

abundance: -
j_gene: TRBJ2-2
d_gene: -
v_gene: TRBV6-5
CDR3nt: TGTGCCAGCAGTTCAGGGGCTATCACCGGGGAGCTGTTTTTT
CDR3aa: CASSSGAITGELFF

abundance: -
j_gene: TRBJ2-5
d_gene: -
v_gene: TRBV20-1
CDR3nt: TGCAGTGCTACCGGGACGGACATCGAGACCCAGTACTTC
CDR3aa: CSATGTDIETQYF

abundance: -
j_gene: TRBJ2-5
d_gene: -
v_gene: TRBV4-3
CDR3nt: TGCGCCAGCAGCCAGGGAGGACTGGGGGAGACCCAGTACTTC
CDR3aa: CASSQGGLGETQYF

abundance: -
j_gene: TRBJ1-4
d_gene: -
v_gene: TRBV5-7
CDR3nt: TGTGCCAGCAGCTTGGGAGGGCGAGAACTGTTTTTT
CDR3aa: CASSLGGRELFF

abundance: -
j_gene: TRBJ2-7
d_gene: -
v_gene: TRBV5-5
CDR3nt: TGTGCCAACAGCTTGTCAGGGTACGAGCAGTACTTC
CDR3aa: CANSLSGYEQYF

abundance: once
j_gene: TRBJ2-3
d_gene: TRBD2
v_gene: TRBV28
CDR3nt: TGTGCCAGCAGTCCCGGACTAGCGGGAGGGCCTACAGATACGCAGTATTTT
CDR3aa: CASSPGLAGGPTDTQYF